Each of the 21 T cell receptor beta chains below was sequenced from the same sample in a study of T-cell reconstitution after alpha-beta-depleted transplantation in children. For TCRbeta, the library was prepared with unique molecular identifiers. TCRdb processed the PCR reads anew with MiXCR; each CDR3 protein has one entry. The sample consists of approximately 350,000 distinct CDR3 sequences, about 9.3% of them appearing once. The specimen was PBMCs from the stem cell graft donor, collected from the stem cell graft. Receptor source: a human donor who donated a stem cell graft to a child with acute lymphoblastic leukemia.

The CDR3 bases are TGTGCCAGCAGCCACCGTGTGGATCGGTTAGAGACCCAGTACTTC. Its protein product is CASSHRVDRLETQYF. The chain employs TRBV3-1 and TRBJ2-5; D call uncertain. The V and J ends lost 3 bases and 4 bases respectively, with 15 bases between them. Germline assignment: CDR1 LGHDT and CDR2 YNNKEL (reference sequence). The CDR3 is made up of 15 amino acids.

The sample holds many counts of this clonotype. CDR3 amino acids: CASIRQTDTQYF. The CDR3 DNA sequence: TGTGCCAGCATCCGCCAAACAGATACGCAGTATTTT. J is TRBJ2-3 and V is TRBV12-3 or TRBV12-4; no clear D. The CDR3 contains 12 residues. Trimming removed 7 bases at V and 3 bases at J, with 8 bases between.

This clonotype was seen more than once but under ten times. The chain uses TRBV7-2 and TRBJ1-4; TRBD1 agrees at 10 bases. J lost 10 bases, V lost 7 bases, and 9 bases had no gene match. Germline V gene data show CDR1 as SGHTA and CDR2 as FQGNSA. There are 14 residues in the CDR3. CDR3 sequence reads: CASTPGGTGVKLFF. CDR3 DNA sequence: TGTGCCAGCACCCCGGGGGGGACAGGGGTAAAACTGTTTTTT.

This clonotype was detected only a few times. The genes are TRBV28 and TRBJ2-3; D possibly corresponds to TRBD2 (6 bases). With 3 bases removed from V and 4 bases from J, the gap between germline ends came to 11 bases. CDR1 and CDR2 (germline): MDHEN, SYDVKM. CDR3 length: 14 amino acids. The CDR3 region is CASSFLAIPDTQYF. In DNA form, the CDR3 reads TGTGCCAGCAGTTTTCTAGCGATCCCAGATACGCAGTATTTT. Complete variable domain (other parts from reference TRBV28 and TRBJ2-3): DVKVTQSSRYLVKRTGEKVFLECVQDMDHENMFWYRQDPGLGLRLIYFSYDVKMKEKGDIPEGYSVSREKKERFSLILESASTNQTSMYLCASSFLAIPDTQYFGPGTRLTVL.

This clonotype was observed a handful of times. J is TRBJ1-1 and V is TRBV28; the D gene is possibly TRBD1 (5 bases). The CDR3 loop spans 14 amino acids. Looked up from germline, CDR1 is MDHEN and CDR2 is SYDVKM. The ends were cut back, 3 bases at V and 3 bases at J, with 11 bases in the middle. The CDR3 DNA is TGTGCCAGCAGTTTTCAGGGAGCGGACACTGAAGCTTTCTTT. It encodes CASSFQGADTEAFF.

This clonotype was detected only a few times. This chain joins TRBV29-1 and TRBJ2-3; TRBD1 agrees at 7 bases. With 5 bases clipped from V and 3 bases from J, the junction kept 2 bases outside the gene matches. Germline V gene sequence: CDR1 SQVTM, CDR2 ANQGSEA. The CDR3 totals 12 residues. CDR3 nucleotides: TGCAGCGTTCTACAGGGGACAGATACGCAGTATTTT. Residues: CSVLQGTDTQYF.

This clonotype was seen a few times. V and J are TRBV12-3 or TRBV12-4 and TRBJ1-1; D is perhaps TRBD1 (5 bases). The V gene lost 7 bases and the J gene lost 4 bases, with 13 bases spanning the gap. The CDR3 has 13 residues. The DNA of the CDR3 is TGTGCCAGCACCCTGGGGGGGGTCACTGAAGCTTTCTTT. This sequence encodes CASTLGGVTEAFF.

J is TRBJ1-2 and V is TRBV6-1; 8 bases map to TRBD1. Trimming took 8 bases from V and 8 from J; bases not matched to a gene: 10. The length of the CDR3 is 13 residues. Germline V lookup: CDR1 MNHNS, CDR2 SASEGT. The CDR3 is CASGRQGLGGYTF. CDR3 sequence (DNA): TGTGCCAGCGGAAGACAGGGGTTGGGAGGCTACACCTTC.

The chain's CDR3 is CASSHDRGGDTQYF. CDR3 nucleotide sequence: TGTGCCAGCTCGCACGACAGGGGTGGAGATACGCAGTATTTT. The chain links TRBV9 to TRBJ2-3, with 8 bases matching TRBD1. The V gene end was trimmed by 7 bases and the J gene end by 5 bases; junction bases not matched to a gene: 9. The germline CDR1 and CDR2 sequences are SGDLS and YYNGEE. This CDR3 is built from 14 residues.

This sequence joins TRBV11-2 and TRBJ2-1; TRBD2 is a possible D gene (6 bases). There are 15 residues in the CDR3. The V and J ends lost 1 base and 6 bases respectively, with 13 bases between them. Germline CDR1 is SGHAT and CDR2 is FQNNGV. The CDR3 DNA reads TGTGCCAGCAGCTTAGGTAGTAGCGGAGCCAATGAGCAGTTCTTC. Amino acid sequence: CASSLGSSGANEQFF.

This clonotype showed up just a few times. The chain combines TRBV12-3 or TRBV12-4 with TRBJ1-1; D is perhaps TRBD1 (6 bases). This CDR3 has 13 amino acids. Trimming removed 5 bases at V and 3 bases at J, with 10 bases between. CDR3 nucleotides: TGTGCCAGCAGTATCAGGGGTCACACTGAAGCTTTCTTT. Translation: CASSIRGHTEAFF.

In DNA, the CDR3 is TGTGCCAGCAGCTCGTGGGAACAGGGTCGTGGACAAGAGACCCAGTACTTC. As protein: CASSSWEQGRGQETQYF. The J gene is TRBJ2-5, the V gene TRBV7-9; D is possibly TRBD1 (6 bases). The germline CDR1 and CDR2 sequences are SEHNR and FQNEAQ (reference sequence). V lost 4 bases and J 2 bases, leaving 20 bases between the germline ends. This CDR3 spans 17 amino acids.

This clonotype was counted between two and nine times. The rearrangement links TRBV4-3 to TRBJ1-1; D may be TRBD1 (5 bases). CDR3 size: 13 residues. With 5 bases removed from V and 1 base from J, the gap between germline ends came to 8 bases. Looked up from germline, CDR1 is LGHNA and CDR2 is YSLEER. The CDR3 loop is CASSNDRNTEAFF. The CDR3 nucleotides read TGCGCCAGCAGCAACGACAGGAACACTGAAGCTTTCTTT.

The chain is built from TRBV15 and TRBJ2-7; tentatively, D is TRBD2 (5 bases). The CDR3 extends over 16 amino acids. V was cut by 0 bases and J by 4 bases, with 16 bases left in between. The germline gives CDR1 LNHNV, CDR2 YYDKDF (reference sequence). The CDR3 region has the DNA TGTGCCACCAGCAGAGATGGTGGACTCATATGGTACGAGCAGTACTTC. The encoded protein is CATSRDGGLIWYEQYF.

This clonotype was recorded a few times. The chain is built from TRBV25-1 and TRBJ2-3; TRBD2 matches 7 bases. J gave up 4 bases and V 5 bases, and 9 bases lay outside the gene matches. Germline CDR1 is MGHDK and CDR2 is SYGVNS. The CDR3 spans 15 residues. CDR3 region: CASSLAGSPADTQYF. The CDR3 DNA is TGTGCCAGCAGTTTAGCGGGTTCCCCCGCAGATACGCAGTATTTT.

In its sample, this clonotype was seen many times. The chain combines TRBV20-1 with TRBJ2-5; no clear D. The germline CDR1 and CDR2 sequences are DFQATT and SNEGSKA (reference sequence). V shed 8 bases and J shed 4 bases, with 17 bases lying between them. The CDR3 consists of 13 residues. For the CDR3, the DNA is TGCAGTCAGAGTGGAGCGAGAGGAGAGACCCAGTACTTC. It is translated as CSQSGARGETQYF.

V usage is TRBV7-3 and J usage is TRBJ1-1, with D unresolved. This CDR3 is built from 15 residues. V gave up 5 bases and J gave up 3 bases, with 16 bases separating them. The germline gives CDR1 SGHTA, CDR2 FQGTGA. This CDR3 reads CASSPGPRRDTEAFF. Here the CDR3 DNA reads TGTGCCAGCAGCCCCGGTCCGAGGAGGGACACTGAAGCTTTCTTT.

The sample holds a few counts of this clonotype. The V call is TRBV20-1, the J call TRBJ2-3; D not resolved. Germline V gene lookup returns CDR1 DFQATT and CDR2 SNEGSKA (reference sequence). This CDR3 is 14 amino acids long. Trimming stripped 3 bases from V and 7 bases from J, with 17 bases between. The CDR3 reads CSASPIILVNTQYF. CDR3 DNA sequence: TGCAGTGCTAGTCCTATCATTCTAGTGAATACGCAGTATTTT.

This clonotype was detected a few times. The chain recombines TRBV11-2 with TRBJ2-5; D call uncertain. This CDR3 is built from 14 residues. Germline CDR1 reads SGHAT; CDR2 reads FQNNGV. Trimming removed 6 bases from V and 1 base from J, with 12 bases in between. The CDR3 DNA is TGTGCCAGCAGTCCCGCCCCTGGCCAAGAGACCCAGTACTTC. The encoded protein is CASSPAPGQETQYF. Together with reference TRBV11-2 and TRBJ2-5, the CDR3 gives the full variable domain: EAGVAQSPRYKIIEKRQSVAFWCNPISGHATLYWYQQILGQGPKLLIQFQNNGVVDDSQLPKDRFSAERLKGVDSTLKIQPAKLEDSAVYLCASSPAPGQETQYFGPGTRLLVL.

This clonotype was detected many times. The CDR3 protein is CASSSTAYNEQFF. Here the CDR3 DNA reads TGTGCCAGCAGTTCGACAGCTTACAATGAGCAGTTCTTC. J is TRBJ2-1 and V is TRBV12-3 or TRBV12-4, with a possible D match to TRBD1 (5 bases). Deletions cut 4 bases from V and 4 bases from J, with 8 bases between. This CDR3 has 13 residues.

The rearrangement links TRBV19 to TRBJ1-5, with 7 nucleotides matching TRBD1. CDR3 size: 19 residues. Germline V CDR1 and CDR2: LNHDA, SQIVND (reference sequence). V shed 8 bases and J 0 bases; nucleotides not matched to a gene: 19. CDR3 amino acids: CASSTGGGTLTYSNQPQHF. The CDR3 nucleotides read TGTGCCAGTTCCACAGGAGGGGGCACGTTAACTTATAGCAATCAGCCCCAGCATTTT.